Following are 15 T cell receptor delta chains from one sample sequenced in a study of γδ T cells in repeated Plasmodium falciparum infection. TCRdb re-called the multiplex PCR reads through CATT. The sample includes 50,000 to 55,000 delta-chain clones, roughly 2% of them seen just once. Bulk repertoires came from Vgamma9/Vdelta2+ or Vdelta2-negative gammadelta T cells flow-sorted from PBMC. The material sequenced was gamma-delta T cells from blood. These receptors all come from a pool of human donors (malaria-infected and uninfected, not separated).

This clone was detected many times. This sequence may be a read error, since a much larger clone differs from it by one base. Because the CDR3's place on the DNA is in doubt, the DNA is left out and the CDR3 is given as listed by TCRdb. This CDR3 is CALGELWEGLPRLPPYWGKLIF. The chain combines TRDV1 with TRDJ1; TRDD3 was called by the table and not checked on the DNA. CDR1 is TSWWSYY and CDR2 is QGS in the germline V gene. The CDR3 is 22 amino acids long, termini counted.

This clone was seen more than once but under ten times. TCRdb records a much larger clone's protein for this DNA, with a difference at residue 16 that likely arises from a read error; the protein given is the translation of the DNA. This chain uses TRDV2 with TRDJ1, with 11 bases matching TRDD3. Here the J gene came from matching the DNA to germline, since TCRdb omits it. The trim removed 0 bases at V and 0 bases at J, leaving 26 bases unmatched. The CDR3 consists of 24 residues. Germline V gene lookup returns CDR1 GEAIGNYY and CDR2 EKD. The CDR3 spells CACDTVIPYSDWGIGMNYTDKLIF. DNA of the CDR3: TGTGCCTGTGACACCGTTATCCCTTACTCAGACTGGGGGATAGGAATGAATTACACCGATAAACTCATCTTT.

Regarding this clone: The protein in TCRdb stems from a much larger clone and differs at residue 10 from this DNA's translation, likely a read error; here the protein is translated from the DNA. The rearrangement links TRDV3 to TRDJ1; 9 positions agree with TRDD3. TCRdb gives no J gene; it was assigned here by matching the DNA to germline. The germline V gene has CDR1 TVYSNPD and CDR2 GDNSRS (reference sequence). The trim removed 4 bases at V and 0 bases at J, leaving 33 bases unmatched. This CDR3 region has 23 residues. Here the CDR3 reads CASLSTGGQSAKVGVRYTDKLIF. The CDR3 region has the DNA TGTGCCTCCCTCAGTACTGGGGGACAGTCGGCGAAAGTGGGGGTGAGATACACCGATAAACTCATCTTT.

This clone was seen a few times. The TCRdb protein comes from a much larger clone and disagrees with this DNA's translation at residue 11, likely due to a read error; the protein given here is derived from the DNA. The rearrangement joins TRDV2 to TRDJ1; 13 bases line up with TRDD3. The J gene, not given by TCRdb, was assigned here from a germline match of the nucleotide sequence. This CDR3 has 17 residues. In germline, CDR1 is GEAIGNYY, CDR2 EKD. V shed 4 bases, J shed 0 bases, and the junction held 7 bases outside the gene matches. In nucleotides, the CDR3 is TGTGCCTGTGAAGGACTGGGGGATACGGAGGACACCGATAAACTCATCTTT. This codes for CACEGLGDTEDTDKLIF.

This clone was seen many times. A read error likely explains this, since a far larger clone differs by one base. Other DNA sequences from this sample encode an identical CDR3 as well. The CDR3 DNA is TGTGCTCTTGGGGAGCGAACCCGGTACTGGATGTACACCGATAAACTCATCTTT. Translating gives CALGERTRYWMYTDKLIF. V and J are TRDV1 and TRDJ1, with a tentative D call TRDD3 (5 bases). Germline CDR1 and CDR2: TSWWSYY and QGS. This CDR3 spans 18 amino acids. Trimming left V 3 bases short and J 0 bases short, with 20 bases between.

With regard to this clone: A far larger clone is one nucleotide away, so this likely arose from a read error. At the DNA level, this CDR3 is encoded by other sequences in the same sample as well. V and J are TRDV2 and TRDJ1; the match to TRDD3 covers 9 bases. Assignment of the J gene here rests on matching the DNA to germline, because TCRdb gives none. The length of the CDR3 is 23 residues. The V gene's germline CDR1 is GEAIGNYY and CDR2 EKD. V was pared by 0 bases and J by 0 bases, with 25 bases of the junction left unmatched. In DNA, the CDR3 is TGTGCCTGTGACACCGTGGAGAGCCGGCTGGGGGATCTCGGCGGTCCTAACACCGATAAACTCATCTTT. Its translation is CACDTVESRLGDLGGPNTDKLIF.

The sample holds many counts of this clone. This sequence joins TRDV2 and TRDJ1; 9 nucleotides agree with TRDD3. The CDR3 has 18 residues. Trimming removed 2 bases from V and 0 bases from J; junction bases left unmatched: 12. Germline V gives CDR1 GEAIGNYY, CDR2 EKD. The CDR3 region is CACDRAWGIRTYTDKLIF. The DNA of the CDR3 is TGTGCCTGTGACAGGGCCTGGGGGATCCGAACGTACACCGATAAACTCATCTTT.

Points on this clone: A far larger clone is one nucleotide away, so this likely arose from a read error. This same CDR3 is encoded by further DNA sequences in the sample. The J gene was not called, though the V gene is TRDV3; the table's D gene call, TRDD3, was not cross checked with the DNA. The CDR3 spans 20 residues. Germline V gene lookup returns CDR1 TVYSNPD and CDR2 GDNSRS (reference sequence). The CDR3 bases are TGTGCCTTACTGGGCGAGGAAATATGGGGGACCCCTATTTACACCGATAAACTAATCTTT. Encoded protein: CALLGEEIWGTPIYTDKLIF.

This clone has more than one count but fewer than ten. A far larger clone is one nucleotide away, so this likely arose from a read error. Other DNA sequences from this sample encode an identical CDR3 as well. The V call is TRDV1, the J call TRDJ1; D possibly corresponds to TRDD3 (7 bases). The germline CDR1 and CDR2 sequences are TSWWSYY and QGS. The CDR3 runs to 20 residues. DNA of the CDR3: TGCGCTCTTGGGGGACGCTCCGTATTCCTATACCGTAATGGCGACCTTAAACTCATCTTT. It specifies CALGGRSVFLYRNGDLKLIF.

Many counts were recorded for this clone. A far larger clone is one base from this, pointing to a likely read error. Distinct nucleotide sequences in the sample also encode this CDR3. The V call is TRDV3, the J call TRDJ1; TRDD3 aligns across 9 bases. The CDR3 consists of 22 residues. Germline V gives CDR1 TVYSNPD, CDR2 GDNSRS (reference sequence). After removal of 4 bases from V and 4 bases from J, the junction contained 34 bases not matched to a gene. This chain's CDR3 is CACRRPSSKGLYWGTGYDKLIF. CDR3 in DNA: TGTGCCTGTCGAAGGCCTTCCTCAAAGGGCCTGTACTGGGGGACCGGGTACGATAAACTCATCTTT.

Concerning this clone itself: This DNA translates differently at residue 5 from the TCRdb protein, which is that of a much larger clone; a read error is likely, and the protein shown is the DNA's own translation. The rearrangement links TRDV2 to TRDJ1, with 11 bases matching TRDD3. The CDR3 is 18 amino acids. Germline trimming cut 3 bases from V and 7 bases from J; bases unmatched to any gene: 18. Germline assignment: CDR1 GEAIGNYY and CDR2 EKD. CDR3 region: CACDDVLGDNTRPGKLIF. CDR3 nucleotides: TGTGCCTGTGACGACGTACTGGGGGATAATACTAGGCCGGGTAAACTCATCTTT.

This clone was counted many times. The TCRdb protein, from a much larger clone, departs from this DNA's translation at residue 5, likely by read error; the protein shown derives from the DNA. The chain has TRDV3 and TRDJ1; TRDD3 matches at 9 bases. The J gene is not listed in TCRdb, so it was assigned here from a DNA match to germline. CDR1 is TVYSNPD and CDR2 is GDNSRS in the germline V gene (reference sequence). V lost 0 bases to trimming and J lost 10 bases; unmatched junction nucleotides: 9. The CDR3 runs to 13 residues. The CDR3 loop is CAFSWGDTRRLIF. The CDR3 nucleotides read TGTGCCTTTAGTTGGGGGGATACCCGCAGACTCATCTTT.

This clone was recorded at least ten times. TCRdb's entry gives the protein of a much larger clone, which mismatches this DNA's translation at residue 14, likely from a read error; the protein reported here is translated from the DNA. The V gene reported is TRDV2; the J gene is uncalled. CDR3 size: 15 residues. Germline CDR1 GEAIGNYY, CDR2 EKD. CDR3 sequence (DNA): TGTGCCTGTGACACCCTAATACAAAGGACCGATAAACTCACCTTT. Protein: CACDTLIQRTDKLTF.

This clone was detected ten times or more. For this DNA, TCRdb reports the protein of a much larger clone, which diverges at residue 3, most likely from a read error; the protein presented here is translated directly from the DNA. This chain links TRDV1 with TRDJ2; 10 bases align to TRDD3. CDR3 length: 20 residues. Germline values: CDR1 TSWWSYY, CDR2 QGS. The CDR3 DNA reads as TGTGCTATTGGGGAGACCTTAACCAGTACTGGGGGATTAAGGACAGCACAACTCTTCTTT. Translation gives CAIGETLTSTGGLRTAQLFF.

This clone has only a few counts. The amino acid sequence in TCRdb belongs to a much larger clone and departs from this DNA's translation at residue 10, likely a sequencing read error; the sequence shown is translated from the DNA. This chain uses TRDV2 with TRDJ1; weak D call: TRDD3 (5 bases). Because TCRdb records no J gene, it was assigned here through a match of the DNA to germline. V dropped 3 bases and J dropped 9 bases, with 25 bases sitting between them. CDR1 is GEAIGNYY, CDR2 EKD, per germline. This CDR3 comprises 16 residues. In nucleotides, the CDR3 is TGTGCCTGTGACGCCCGCGCCACAGTGGACTGGAGGGAACTCATCTTT. Its translation is CACDARATVDWRELIF.